The entry below gives a single T cell receptor beta chain sequence along with its context. These data originate in a study of preoperative IRX-2 immunotherapy in early breast cancer. From germline, CDR1 is SGHTA and CDR2 FQGNSA. Trimming took 5 bases from V and 7 from J; bases not matched to a gene: 7. The CDR3 length is 15 residues. Described treatment: preoperative locoregional IRX-2 cytokine immunotherapy. TCRdb's table, derived via immunoSEQ multiplex PCR, lists solely in-frame clones and lacks some. Among 10,000 to 15,000 clones listed, around 90% were seen once. The rearrangement joins TRBV7-2 to TRBJ2-1, with 11 bases fitting TRBD2. Sample collection was performed from a patient treated with IRX-2 immunotherapy. The sequence derives from a human donor with breast cancer. Here the CDR3 DNA reads TGTGCCAGCAGCCTTAGCGGGGGGGCCTTTAATGAGCAGTTCTTC. Its translation: CASSLSGGAFNEQFF.